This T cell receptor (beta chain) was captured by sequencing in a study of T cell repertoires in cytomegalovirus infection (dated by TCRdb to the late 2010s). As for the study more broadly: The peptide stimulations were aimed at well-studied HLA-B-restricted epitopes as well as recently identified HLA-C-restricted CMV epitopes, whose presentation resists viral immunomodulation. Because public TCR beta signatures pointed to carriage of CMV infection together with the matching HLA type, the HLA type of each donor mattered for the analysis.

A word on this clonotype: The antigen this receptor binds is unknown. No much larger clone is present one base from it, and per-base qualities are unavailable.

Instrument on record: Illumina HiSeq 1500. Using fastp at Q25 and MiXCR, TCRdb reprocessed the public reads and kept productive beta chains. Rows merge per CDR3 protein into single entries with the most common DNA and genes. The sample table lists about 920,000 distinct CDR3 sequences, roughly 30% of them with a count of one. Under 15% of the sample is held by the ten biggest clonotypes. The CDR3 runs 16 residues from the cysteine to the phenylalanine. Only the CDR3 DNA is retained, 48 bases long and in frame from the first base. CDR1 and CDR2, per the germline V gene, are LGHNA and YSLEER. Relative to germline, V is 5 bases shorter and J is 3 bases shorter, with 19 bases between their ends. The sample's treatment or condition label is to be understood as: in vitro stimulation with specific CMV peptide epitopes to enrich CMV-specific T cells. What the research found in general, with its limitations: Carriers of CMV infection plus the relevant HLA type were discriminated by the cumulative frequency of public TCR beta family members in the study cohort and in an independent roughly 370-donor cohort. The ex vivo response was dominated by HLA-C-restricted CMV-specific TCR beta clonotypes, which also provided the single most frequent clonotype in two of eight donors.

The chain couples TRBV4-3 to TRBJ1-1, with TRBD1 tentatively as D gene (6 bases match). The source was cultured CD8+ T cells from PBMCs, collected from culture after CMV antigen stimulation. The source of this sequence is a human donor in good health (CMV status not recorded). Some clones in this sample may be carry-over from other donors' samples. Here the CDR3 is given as CASSRKMGAGDTEAFF. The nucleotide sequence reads TGCGCCAGCAGCAGAAAGATGGGGGCGGGGGACACTGAAGCTTTCTTT.